This T cell receptor beta chain was identified in a study of blood T cell repertoires in COVID-19. Study-wide context: The United States, Italy and Spain supplied acute and convalescent COVID-19 samples.

Original methodology: Reference gene primer amplification yielded estimated nucleated cell counts. Profiled with immunoSEQ multiplex PCR; TCRdb holds only in-frame clones, not every one. V and J calls plus clone size are reproduced from that table; the DNA served to infer D and trimming. In the table there are over 60,000 clones, 85% of which are singletons. The CDR3 sequence is 11 residues long. Germline CDR1 and CDR2: ENHRY and SYGVKD. V was trimmed by 10 bases and J by 2 bases, leaving 7 bases between them. The chain recombines TRBV10-3 with TRBJ2-3; D is undetermined. This clonotype was obtained from an elderly woman with active or convalescent COVID-19. The specimen sequenced was peripheral blood. In DNA, the CDR3 is TGTGCCACCATAGACACAGATACGCAGTATTTT. This codes for CATIDTDTQYF.